This TCR beta chain originates from a study of blood T cells in healthy people across ages. Study as a whole: Per every two T cells, about one barcoded beta molecule was captured by template switching. Study results and caveats: The study found TCR beta diversity correlated strongly with naive T cell percentage.

This clonotype was picked up a small number of times. What it recognizes is unknown. PCR was performed a second time for about 7 to 12 cycles using a sample-barcoded 5' primer and a J-beta primer mix. TCRdb used MiXCR to reprocess the 5' RACE reads, holding one entry per CDR3 protein. The sample carries just over 1 million distinct CDR3 sequences, 40% to 50% recorded once. Per-sample yields of isolated PBMCs were at least 7 million. The clonotype was recovered from an older woman in good health. Input material: blood.

The CDR3, as DNA: TGTGCCAGCAGTTACTTCGGGGGGTCCGATACGCAGTATTTT. It translates to CASSYFGGSDTQYF. The chain couples TRBV6-6 to TRBJ2-3; 7 bases are a match to TRBD2. The CDR3 has 14 amino acids. V lost 1 base, J lost 6 bases, and 4 bases stayed unmatched. Germline lookup yields CDR1 MNHNY and CDR2 SVGAGI (reference sequence).